This record covers a single T cell receptor (beta chain). The antigen remains undetermined. The data were taken from a study of cytomegalovirus exposure and HLA in healthy donors. CDR1 is SGHDT and CDR2 is YYEEEE in the germline V gene. The V gene end was trimmed by 4 bases and the J gene end by 2 bases; junction bases not matched to a gene: 9. The CDR3 is made up of 16 amino acids. The PCR made use of 60 Vbeta and 13 Jbeta primers. Sequencing used immunoSEQ multiplex PCR; TCRdb keeps in-frame clones, though not all of them. The sample yields 250,000 or so clones, roughly 91% seen once. General study results and limits: Most TCR sequences proved rare, with some public TCRs found in many donors.

The clonotype was recovered from a girl aged 2-10 years in good health and CMV-seronegative. This sequence joins TRBV5-6 and TRBJ1-3, with TRBD1 matching over 7 bases. The sequenced sample was PBMCs. The CDR3 reads CASSPRQGPAGNTIYF. CDR3 sequence (DNA): TGTGCCAGCAGCCCCCGACAGGGCCCAGCTGGAAACACCATATATTTT.